Below, one T cell receptor (beta chain) is given with its context. Its antigen is currently unknown. Unique molecular identifiers were carried by the TCR beta cDNA libraries. MiXCR, applied by TCRdb to the PCR reads, yields one record per CDR3 protein. The sample shows 550,000 to 700,000 distinct CDR3 sequences, 44% of them seen only once. This sample is part of a study of post-analysis software for immune sequencing data. Study background: Multiple sclerosis in the patients followed relapsing-remitting, secondary progressive and progressive-relapsing courses.

This CDR3 is built from 14 residues. The germline V gene encodes CDR1 SQVTM and CDR2 ANQGSEA. V lost 2 bases to trimming and J lost 5 bases, with 15 bases between them. Study-level results: Significantly lower normalized Chao1 diversity was found in patients with multiple sclerosis relative to controls. By F measure, samples from a shared preparation batch strongly co-clustered. Compared with controls, patients had more of five TRBV segments, including TRBV5-6, TRBV5-1 and TRBV20-1.

This TCR was sampled from a girl aged 10 to 17 with multiple sclerosis. This sequence joins TRBV29-1 and TRBJ2-5; D is perhaps TRBD2 (5 bases). Material for sequencing was blood. In nucleotides, the CDR3 is TGCAGCGTTGAAAGGGTAGCGCCGGGGGAGACCCAGTACTTC. It yields the protein CSVERVAPGETQYF.